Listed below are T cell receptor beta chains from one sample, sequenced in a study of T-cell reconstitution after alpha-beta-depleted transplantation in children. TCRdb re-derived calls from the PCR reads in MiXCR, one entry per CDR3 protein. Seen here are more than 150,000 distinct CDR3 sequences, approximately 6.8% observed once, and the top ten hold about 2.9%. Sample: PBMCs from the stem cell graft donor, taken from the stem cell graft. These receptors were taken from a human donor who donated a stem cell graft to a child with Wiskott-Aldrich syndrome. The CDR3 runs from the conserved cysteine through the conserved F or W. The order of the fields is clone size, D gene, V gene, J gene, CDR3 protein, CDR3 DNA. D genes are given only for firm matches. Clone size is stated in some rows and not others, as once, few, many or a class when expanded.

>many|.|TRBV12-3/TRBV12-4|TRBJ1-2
CASSFRGAEGYTF
TGTGCCAGCAGTTTTCGGGGGGCGGAGGGCTACACCTTC
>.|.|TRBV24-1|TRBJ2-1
CATSGRDGVNDEQFF
TGTGCCACCAGTGGCAGGGACGGGGTAAATGATGAGCAGTTCTTC
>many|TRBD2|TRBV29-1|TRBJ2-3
CSSRTSGPDTQYF
TGCAGCTCCCGGACTAGCGGACCAGATACGCAGTATTTT
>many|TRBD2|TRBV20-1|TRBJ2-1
CSAIDLGTSSYNEQFF
TGCAGTGCTATAGATCTCGGGACTAGCTCCTACAATGAGCAGTTCTTC
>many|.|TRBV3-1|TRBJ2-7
CASNPIREQYF
TGTGCCAGCAACCCCATAAGGGAGCAGTACTTC
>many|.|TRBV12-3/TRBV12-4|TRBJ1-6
CASSSLDFNSPLHF
TGTGCCAGCAGTTCCCTGGACTTCAATTCACCCCTCCACTTT
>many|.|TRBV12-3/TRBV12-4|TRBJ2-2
CASSLGMTAYNTGELFF
TGTGCCAGCAGTTTAGGCATGACGGCCTACAACACCGGGGAGCTGTTTTTT
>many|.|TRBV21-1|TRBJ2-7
CASSTLGSSGALFEQYF
TGTGCCAGCAGCACCCTAGGGTCTAGCGGGGCGTTATTTGAGCAGTACTTC
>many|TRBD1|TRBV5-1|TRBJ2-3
CASSLGQLADTQYF
TGCGCCAGCAGCCTGGGACAGCTGGCAGATACGCAGTATTTT
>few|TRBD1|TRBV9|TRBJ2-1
CASSGQGASGYNEQFF
TGTGCCAGCAGCGGACAGGGGGCTTCTGGGTACAATGAGCAGTTCTTC
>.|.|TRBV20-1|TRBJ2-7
CCARGHARGYDSYEQYF
TGCTGTGCTAGAGGCCACGCACGGGGCTATGACTCCTACGAGCAGTACTTC
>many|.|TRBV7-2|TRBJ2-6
CASSLKWGAGANVLTF
TGTGCCAGCAGCTTAAAGTGGGGGGCTGGGGCCAACGTCCTGACTTTC
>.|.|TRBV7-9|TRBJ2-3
CASGSGVYTDTQYF
TGTGCCAGCGGTTCGGGGGTATACACAGATACGCAGTATTTT
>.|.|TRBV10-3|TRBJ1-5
CAISESVLQPQHF
TGTGCCATCAGTGAATCGGTGCTCCAGCCCCAGCATTTT
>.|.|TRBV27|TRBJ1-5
CASSRIGDGHQPQHF
TGTGCCAGCAGTCGGATAGGGGACGGACATCAGCCCCAGCATTTT
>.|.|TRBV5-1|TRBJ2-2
CASSFSGGHTGELFF
TGCGCCAGCAGCTTTTCGGGGGGCCACACCGGGGAGCTGTTTTTT
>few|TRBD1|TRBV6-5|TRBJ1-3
CASSSGTGGLNTIYF
TGTGCCAGCAGTTCCGGGACAGGGGGCCTAAACACCATATATTTT
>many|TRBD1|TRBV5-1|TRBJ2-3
CASSSGTGITDTQYF
TGCGCCAGCAGCTCCGGGACAGGGATCACAGATACGCAGTATTTT
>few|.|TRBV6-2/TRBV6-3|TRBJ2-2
CASSYNRLGVVGELFF
TGTGCCAGCAGTTACAACAGACTCGGGGTCGTCGGGGAGCTGTTTTTT
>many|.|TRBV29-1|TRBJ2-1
CSVEDLASEQFF
TGCAGCGTTGAAGATCTGGCTAGCGAGCAGTTCTTC
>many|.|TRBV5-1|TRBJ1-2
CASSDGVRRPNYGYTF
TGCGCCAGCAGCGATGGCGTCCGCCGGCCTAACTATGGCTACACCTTC
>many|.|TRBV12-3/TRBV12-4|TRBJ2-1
CASSFYNEQFF
TGTGCCAGCAGTTTCTACAATGAGCAGTTCTTC
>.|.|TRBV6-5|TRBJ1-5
CASSYLGNQPQHF
TGTGCCAGCAGTTACTTGGGAAATCAGCCCCAGCATTTT
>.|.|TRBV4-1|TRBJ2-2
CASSRVGGIDYTGELFF
TGCGCCAGCAGCCGGGTGGGGGGCATAGATTACACCGGGGAGCTGTTTTTT
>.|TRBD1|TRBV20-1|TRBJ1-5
CSASGTAMNQPQHF
TGCAGTGCTAGTGGGACAGCGATGAATCAGCCCCAGCATTTT
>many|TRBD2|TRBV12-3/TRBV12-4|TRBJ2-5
CASKNSGGGAQYF
TGTGCCAGCAAAAATAGCGGGGGAGGGGCCCAGTACTTC
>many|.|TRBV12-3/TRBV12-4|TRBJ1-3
CASRGNTIYF
TGTGCCAGCAGGGGAAACACCATATATTTT
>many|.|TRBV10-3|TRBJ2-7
CAIRGRPAQGTESYEQYF
TGTGCCATCAGGGGAAGGCCGGCCCAGGGAACAGAGTCCTACGAGCAGTACTTC
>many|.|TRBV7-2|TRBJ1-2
CASSVDFYGYTF
TGTGCCAGCAGCGTGGATTTCTATGGCTACACCTTC
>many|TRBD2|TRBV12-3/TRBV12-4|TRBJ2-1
CASSLGALAGVNEQFF
TGTGCCAGCAGTTTAGGTGCACTAGCGGGAGTAAATGAGCAGTTCTTC
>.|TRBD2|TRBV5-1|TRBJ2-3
CASSLDGSGRTDTQYF
TGCGCCAGCAGCTTGGATGGTAGCGGGAGGACAGATACGCAGTATTTT
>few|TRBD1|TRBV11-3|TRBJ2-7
CASSFTRDRAYEQYF
TGTGCCAGCAGCTTCACACGGGACAGGGCCTACGAGCAGTACTTC
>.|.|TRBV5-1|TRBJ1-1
CASSGIRFRDTEAFF
TGCGCCAGCAGCGGGATCAGATTCAGGGACACTGAAGCTTTCTTT
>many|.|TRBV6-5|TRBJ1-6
CASSYSSGSSYNSPLHF
TGTGCCAGCAGTTACTCCTCGGGCAGCTCCTATAATTCACCCCTCCACTTT
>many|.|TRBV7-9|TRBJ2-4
CASSLSQILAKNIQYF
TGTGCCAGCAGCTTATCCCAGATATTAGCCAAAAACATTCAGTACTTC
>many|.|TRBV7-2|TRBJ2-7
CASSRGPYEQYF
TGTGCCAGCAGCCGCGGGCCCTACGAGCAGTACTTC
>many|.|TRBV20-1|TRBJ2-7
CSATGGQDYAEQYF
TGCAGTGCTACGGGAGGACAGGACTACGCCGAGCAGTACTTC
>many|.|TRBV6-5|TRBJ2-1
CASSYSSQGRSDEQFF
TGTGCCAGCAGTTACTCGAGCCAGGGAAGGAGCGATGAGCAGTTCTTC
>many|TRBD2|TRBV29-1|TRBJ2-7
CSVERGLAGGGEQYF
TGCAGCGTAGAACGAGGACTAGCGGGAGGGGGCGAGCAGTACTTC
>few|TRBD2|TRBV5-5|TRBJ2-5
CASSPAGGRLETQYF
TGTGCCAGCAGCCCGGCGGGAGGGCGCCTAGAGACCCAGTACTTC
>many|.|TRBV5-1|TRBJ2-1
CASSSGAQTVEQFF
TGCGCCAGCAGCTCGGGGGCCCAGACAGTTGAGCAGTTCTTC
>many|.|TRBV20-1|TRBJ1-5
CSARAAYSNQPQHF
TGCAGTGCTAGAGCGGCATATAGCAATCAGCCCCAGCATTTT
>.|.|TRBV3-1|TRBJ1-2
CASSPQSEWGYGYTF
TGTGCCAGCAGCCCTCAAAGTGAATGGGGCTATGGCTACACCTTC
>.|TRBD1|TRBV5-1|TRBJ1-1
CASSLKQGAAEAFF
TGCGCCAGCAGCTTGAAGCAGGGGGCGGCGGAAGCTTTCTTT
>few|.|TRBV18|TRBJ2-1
CASSLRDLNSYNEQFF
TGTGCCAGCTCACTAAGGGACCTTAACTCCTACAATGAGCAGTTCTTC
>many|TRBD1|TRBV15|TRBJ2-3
CARRPDRDKKDTQYF
TGTGCCAGGCGGCCGGACAGGGATAAGAAAGATACGCAGTATTTT
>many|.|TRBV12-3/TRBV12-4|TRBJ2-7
CASSPGTNFDYEQYF
TGTGCCAGCAGCCCTGGGACAAACTTTGACTACGAGCAGTACTTC
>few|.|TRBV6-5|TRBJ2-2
CASSFLAGTPGELFF
TGTGCCAGCAGTTTCCTCGCGGGGACCCCCGGGGAGCTGTTTTTT
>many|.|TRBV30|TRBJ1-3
CAWSVSGNTIYF
TGTGCCTGGAGTGTTTCTGGAAACACCATATATTTT
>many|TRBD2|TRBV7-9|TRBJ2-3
CASSPRGDDTQYF
TGTGCCAGCAGCCCGCGGGGGGACGATACGCAGTATTTT
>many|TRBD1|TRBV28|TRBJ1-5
CASRSTGWDQPQHF
TGTGCCAGCAGATCGACAGGGTGGGATCAGCCCCAGCATTTT
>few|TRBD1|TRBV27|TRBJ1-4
CASSPKQGWNEKLFF
TGTGCCAGCAGTCCGAAACAGGGGTGGAATGAAAAACTGTTTTTT
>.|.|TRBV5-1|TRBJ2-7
CASSPRTITYEQYF
TGCGCCAGCAGCCCCCGGACTATCACCTACGAGCAGTACTTC
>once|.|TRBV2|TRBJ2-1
CASSEARVVEQFF
TGTGCCAGCAGTGAAGCTCGAGTTGTGGAGCAGTTCTTC